The 20 T cell receptor beta chains given below trace back to one sample, sequenced in a study of T cell responses to AZD1222 COVID-19 vaccine. Using immunoSEQ multiplex PCR, the repertoire was profiled, and TCRdb retains in-frame clones only, with some absent. The sample lists 250,000 to 300,000 clones; approximately 94% were seen once. The specimen was peripheral blood, collected 28 days after the second AZD1222 dose. The receptor source for this set is an adult who received the AZD1222 COVID-19 vaccine.

The chain links TRBV18 to TRBJ2-5; D gene uncertain. The CDR3 length is 13 residues. CDR1 and CDR2 from the germline V gene are KGHSH and LQKENI. V was pared by 2 bases and J by 2 bases, with 6 bases between. CDR3 in DNA: TGTGCCAGCTCACCAGGACGGCAAGAGACCCAGTACTTC. Translating gives CASSPGRQETQYF.

The chain carries TRBV11-1 and TRBJ2-3; D is uncertain. Trimming cost V 2 bases and J 2 bases, with 14 bases left between them. This CDR3 comprises 16 residues. Germline CDR1 reads SGHAT; CDR2 reads FQDESV (reference sequence). The CDR3 DNA follows: TGTGCCAGCAGCTTACAAATGGGTGGGAACACAGATACGCAGTATTTT. It translates to CASSLQMGGNTDTQYF. Variable domain in full (rest from reference TRBV11-1 and TRBJ2-3): EAEVAQSPRYKITEKSQAVAFWCDPISGHATLYWYRQILGQGPELLVQFQDESVVDDSQLPKDRFSAERLKGVDSTLKIQPAELGDSAMYLCASSLQMGGNTDTQYFGPGTRLTVL.

This chain connects TRBV2 to TRBJ1-6; possibly TRBD1 for D (6 bases). This CDR3 spans 13 amino acids. The V gene's germline CDR1 is SNHLY and CDR2 FYNNEI. Trimming took off 8 bases at V and 9 bases at J, with 14 bases between the two ends. CDR3 residues: CASRRTVGSPLHF. The CDR3 DNA follows: TGTGCCAGCCGACGGACAGTTGGTTCACCCCTCCACTTT.

Details on this clone: In the same sample, other DNA sequences code for this CDR3. V usage is TRBV28 and J usage is TRBJ2-7, with 10 bases matching TRBD2. Trimming removed 6 bases from V and 3 bases from J; junction bases left unmatched: 5. From germline, CDR1 is MDHEN and CDR2 SYDVKM. CDR3 length: 14 residues. The CDR3 sequence is CASSLAGGLYEQYF. The CDR3 coding sequence is TGTGCCAGCAGCTTAGCGGGAGGACTCTACGAGCAGTACTTC.

The V and J genes are TRBV18 and TRBJ1-6; D possibly corresponds to TRBD1 (6 bases). Germline CDR1 reads KGHSH; CDR2 reads LQKENI. Trimming shortened V by 0 bases and J by 6 bases, and 9 bases separated the two germline ends. This CDR3 region has 15 residues. The CDR3, as DNA: TGTGCCAGCTCACCACCAGGGGGGGTTAATTCACCCCTCCACTTT. Residues: CASSPPGGVNSPLHF.

The chain recombines TRBV5-6 with TRBJ2-7; no definite D call. Trimming removed 0 bases from V and 3 bases from J, with 7 bases in between. CDR1 is SGHDT, CDR2 YYEEEE, per germline. The length of the CDR3 is 13 residues. In DNA, the CDR3 is TGTGCCAGCAGCTTGGGTGGGAACTACGAGCAGTACTTC. Amino acid sequence: CASSLGGNYEQYF.

The chain combines TRBV7-9 with TRBJ2-3, with a tentative D call TRBD2 (5 bases). The germline CDR1 and CDR2 sequences are SEHNR and FQNEAQ (reference sequence). The ends were cut back, 6 bases at V and 4 bases at J, with 14 bases in the middle. CDR3 length: 14 amino acids. The CDR3 DNA reads TGTGCCAGCAGTCGGGATTCGGGGTCAGATACGCAGTATTTT. Its translation: CASSRDSGSDTQYF. Using reference TRBV7-9 and TRBJ2-3 for the parts outside the CDR3, the full variable domain is DTGVSQNPRHKITKRGQNVTFRCDPISEHNRLYWYRQTLGQGPEFLTYFQNEAQLEKSRLLSDRFSAERPKGSFSTLEIQRTEQGDSAMYLCASSRDSGSDTQYFGPGTRLTVL.

This chain uses TRBV9 with TRBJ2-7; 7 bases are shared with TRBD1. CDR1 is SGDLS, CDR2 YYNGEE, per germline. The CDR3 has 15 amino acids. The V gene end was trimmed by 0 bases and the J gene end by 3 bases; junction bases not matched to a gene: 6. The CDR3 DNA sequence: TGTGCCAGCAGCGTAGGGGACAGAGGGGGCTACGAGCAGTACTTC. Amino acid sequence: CASSVGDRGGYEQYF.

This clone was counted ten times or more. V and J are TRBV7-8 and TRBJ2-7; TRBD1 might be the D (6 bases). Germline lookup yields CDR1 SGHVS and CDR2 FQNEAQ. The V gene lost 5 bases and the J gene lost 2 bases, with 16 bases spanning the gap. This CDR3 is built from 15 residues. CDR3 nucleotide sequence: TGTGCCAGCAGCCCCTACAGGGACCGCACCTACGAGCAGTACTTC. Protein sequence: CASSPYRDRTYEQYF.

The rearrangement uses TRBV2 and TRBJ1-4, with 9 positions matching TRBD1. The CDR3 runs 15 residues. Germline V gene data show CDR1 as SNHLY and CDR2 as FYNNEI. The V and J ends lost 5 bases and 8 bases, in that order; junction bases with no gene match: 9. The CDR3 is CASSFTGGLGEKLFF. The CDR3 DNA reads TGTGCCAGCAGTTTTACAGGGGGCTTAGGAGAAAAACTGTTTTTT.

This chain joins TRBV24-1 and TRBJ2-3, with 11 nucleotides matching TRBD1. The germline CDR1 and CDR2 sequences are KGHDR and SFDVKD. This CDR3 has 15 residues. V shed 1 base and J 7 bases; nucleotides not matched to a gene: 3. CDR3 bases: TGTGCCACCAGTGATTTCGGACAGGGGGCGAATACGCAGTATTTT. Protein: CATSDFGQGANTQYF.

The chain couples TRBV10-3 to TRBJ1-1; 7 nucleotides line up with TRBD1. Germline-derived CDR1 and CDR2 are ENHRY and SYGVKD. The CDR3 is made up of 14 amino acids. The V segment lost 7 bases and the J segment 4 bases; nucleotides outside the gene matches: 9. The CDR3 nucleotides read TGTGCCATCAAAGGGGGCAGAGACTTCACTGAAGCTTTCTTT. It encodes CAIKGGRDFTEAFF.

The V and J genes are TRBV19 and TRBJ1-5, with D possibly matching TRBD1 (5 bases). The V end lost 5 bases, the J end lost 3 bases, and 14 bases lay between the germline ends. The CDR3 has 15 amino acids. CDR1 is LNHDA and CDR2 is SQIVND in the germline V gene (reference sequence). This CDR3 is CASSPDSRLNQPQHF. CDR3 coding DNA: TGTGCCAGTAGTCCTGACAGTAGACTCAATCAGCCCCAGCATTTT.

V usage is TRBV19 and J usage is TRBJ1-1, with TRBD1 matching 9 bases. CDR1 and CDR2 (germline): LNHDA, SQIVND (reference sequence). Trimming took 3 bases from V and 2 from J; bases not matched to a gene: 7. CDR3 size: 16 residues. The CDR3 DNA follows: TGTGCCAGTAGTATCGGGGGACAGGGTATAAACACTGAAGCTTTCTTT. As protein: CASSIGGQGINTEAFF.

The rearrangement links TRBV3-1 (or the pseudogene TRBV3-2) to TRBJ2-7; no definite D call. Per germline, CDR1 LGHDT and CDR2 YNNKEL (reference sequence). This CDR3 spans 13 amino acids. With 4 bases removed from V and 6 bases from J, the gap between germline ends came to 13 bases. CDR3 sequence: CASSPLAVGEQYF. DNA of the CDR3: TGTGCCAGCAGCCCCCTGGCGGTAGGCGAGCAGTACTTC.

The chain is built from TRBV7-4 and TRBJ1-4; D remains unclear. Per the germline V gene, CDR1 is SGHVT and CDR2 is SQSDAQ. The CDR3 is made up of 15 amino acids. V was trimmed by 6 bases and J by 0 bases, leaving 11 bases between them. In DNA form, the CDR3 reads TGTGCCAGCAGGGGGTCTCCAGCAACTAATGAAAAACTGTTTTTT. This translates into CASRGSPATNEKLFF.

The V call is TRBV6-2 or TRBV6-3, the J call TRBJ1-2; no firm D call. Germline CDR1 and CDR2: MNHEY and SVGEGT. V was pared by 5 bases and J by 2 bases, with 15 bases between. This CDR3 region has 15 residues. The CDR3 coding sequence is TGTGCCAGCAGTACCCCAGGCACAGACAACTATGGCTACACCTTC. Amino acid sequence: CASSTPGTDNYGYTF.

The genes are TRBV28 and TRBJ2-7, with D possibly matching TRBD1 (5 bases). CDR1 is MDHEN and CDR2 is SYDVKM in the germline V gene. This CDR3 comprises 13 residues. The V and J ends lost 7 bases and 4 bases respectively, with 14 bases between them. The DNA of the CDR3 is TGTGCCAGCACCCTATTTGGGGCATACGAGCAGTACTTC. Residues: CASTLFGAYEQYF.

The genes are TRBV10-3 and TRBJ1-2; D is possibly TRBD1 (5 bases). CDR3 size: 12 residues. V was cut by 10 bases and J by 5 bases, with 14 bases left in between. Germline CDR1 ENHRY, CDR2 SYGVKD. The CDR3 loop is CASAQEAYGYTF. The DNA of the CDR3 is TGTGCCAGCGCACAGGAGGCTTATGGCTACACCTTC.

The V gene is TRBV2, the J gene TRBJ1-1, with a weak D call TRBD1 (5 bases). The CDR3 contains 14 residues. The ends were cut back, 6 bases at V and 1 base at J, with 12 bases in the middle. Germline V gene lookup returns CDR1 SNHLY and CDR2 FYNNEI. The CDR3 here is CASRRGTRNTEAFF. The CDR3 coding sequence is TGTGCCAGCAGGAGGGGAACTCGGAACACTGAAGCTTTCTTT.